Listed below are T cell receptor beta chains from one sample, sequenced in a study of Graves' ophthalmopathy and Graves' hyperthyroidism. One entry per CDR3 protein, called by TCRdb with MiXCR from the multiplex PCR reads. The sample has almost 750,000 distinct CDR3 sequences; approximately 40% are singletons. The sample was peripheral blood. These receptors were collected from an adult man with Graves' ophthalmopathy. The CDR3 runs from the conserved cysteine through the conserved F or W. A D gene is named only where the DNA matches it firmly. Size is stated for part of the rows, as once, few or many counts, or as a class when the clone is expanded.

v_call	j_call	clone_size	d_call	cdr3_nt	cdr3_aa
TRBV7-9	TRBJ1-6	many	NA	TGTGCCAGCAGCTTATCGGACATCAATTCACCCCTCCACTTT	CASSLSDINSPLHF
TRBV7-8	TRBJ2-7	NA	TRBD2	TGTGCCAGCAGCTTAGACCGCGGGAGGGCCTACGAGCAGTACTTC	CASSLDRGRAYEQYF
TRBV24-1	TRBJ1-3	NA	NA	TGTGCCAGCAGCTTGGGGGGGCCTCAAGGGAACACCATATATTTT	CASSLGGPQGNTIYF
TRBV5-5	TRBJ2-5	many	NA	TGTGCCAGCCGCATCTATGCGGGCGTACAAGAGACCCAGTACTTC	CASRIYAGVQETQYF
TRBV7-9	TRBJ2-5	many	NA	TGTGCCAGCAGCTTACGGGGGAGGTCAGAGACCCAGTACTTC	CASSLRGRSETQYF
TRBV5-5	TRBJ2-2	NA	TRBD2	TGTGCCAGCCTAGCGGGACCGAACACCGGGGAGCTGTTTTTT	CASLAGPNTGELFF
TRBV7-9	TRBJ2-7	NA	NA	TGTGCCAGCAGCTTAGCGTTGGGGGCAGCGGCCTACGAGCAGTACTTC	CASSLALGAAAYEQYF
TRBV25-1	TRBJ2-2	NA	TRBD1	TGTGCCAGCAGTATCCGGGACAGGGTCAACACCGGGGAGCTGTTTTTT	CASSIRDRVNTGELFF
TRBV25-1	TRBJ2-2	NA	NA	TGTGCCAGCAGTTCCCGGCGGGACAGATTAGGCGGGGAGCTGTTTTTT	CASSSRRDRLGGELFF
TRBV7-2	TRBJ2-5	NA	TRBD1	TGTGCCAGCAGCTCTAGCCCGACAGGGGCAGCACAAGAGACCCAGTACTTC	CASSSSPTGAAQETQYF
TRBV29-1	TRBJ1-6	NA	TRBD1	TGCAGCGTTCGGAAGGCGGGACAGGGGGATTCACCCCTCCACTTT	CSVRKAGQGDSPLHF
TRBV29-1	TRBJ1-1	NA	TRBD1	TGCAGCGTTGCGACAGGGCCGTCTTTCTTT	CSVATGPSFF
TRBV7-2	TRBJ2-7	few	TRBD2	TGTGCCAGCAGCTTACCCGGGAGGGAGCGGGAGCAGTACTTC	CASSLPGREREQYF
TRBV7-2	TRBJ2-1	NA	TRBD2	TGTGCCAGCAGCTTAGTTTTTGGGCTAGCGGGGAGTGGGACCCAGTTCTTC	CASSLVFGLAGSGTQFF
TRBV25-1	TRBJ1-5	once	NA	TGTGCCAGCAGCTCGGGACCGCCGTACCATCTGTGGGTAGGGATGAGCAATCAGCCCCAGCATTTT	CASSSGPPYHLWVGMSNQPQHF
TRBV6-5	TRBJ2-7	few	TRBD2	TGTGCCAGCCGTATCGCGGGAGGACCCTACGAGCAGTACTTC	CASRIAGGPYEQYF
TRBV5-1	TRBJ2-5	once	NA	TGCGCCAGCAGCGGGGGGGGGGGCAGAGAAGAGACCCAGTACTTC	CASSGGGGREETQYF
TRBV9	TRBJ2-2	NA	NA	TGTGCCAGCAGATCGCCTGGGGGCAGACGACTAGACCCGACCGGGGAGCTGTTTTTT	CASRSPGGRRLDPTGELFF
TRBV29-1	TRBJ2-7	many	NA	TGCAGCGTTGGACACAGCTCCTACGAGCAGTACTTC	CSVGHSSYEQYF
TRBV9	TRBJ1-4	once	NA	TGTGCCAGCAGCCAAGTCGTAGCGGGGGATGAAAAACTGTTTTTT	CASSQVVAGDEKLFF
TRBV24-1	TRBJ1-5	few	NA	TGTGCCAGCACCGACAGCCTTGGTCAGCCCCAGCATTTT	CASTDSLGQPQHF
TRBV24-1	TRBJ2-5	NA	NA	TGTGCCACCAGGGCCCAAGAGACCCAGTACTTC	CATRAQETQYF
TRBV2	TRBJ2-7	NA	NA	TGTGCCAGCGTTGAATCGCAGTATGTCGAGCAGTACTTC	CASVESQYVEQYF
TRBV2	TRBJ1-6	many	NA	TGTGCCACATCATTTGGAGGGGGGCTTGCGGATAATTCACCCCTCCACTTT	CATSFGGGLADNSPLHF
TRBV14	TRBJ1-2	many	TRBD1	TGTGCCAGCAGCCGGGACAGACTTAACTATGGCTACACCTTC	CASSRDRLNYGYTF
TRBV29-1	TRBJ2-7	NA	TRBD2	TGCAGCGTCGTCGGGGGGTTAGCCTCCTACGAGCAGTACTTC	CSVVGGLASYEQYF
TRBV7-9	TRBJ2-2	few	TRBD1	TGTGCCAGCAGCCCAAGGGACAGGGCGAACACCGGGGAGCTGTTTTTT	CASSPRDRANTGELFF
TRBV29-1	TRBJ2-7	NA	TRBD2	TGCAGCGTACTGGGACTAGCGGAGGGGGACTACGAGCAGCACTTC	CSVLGLAEGDYEQHF
TRBV10-3	TRBJ1-5	many	NA	TGTGCCATCAGTGAGTCAGAAAATAGCAATCAGCCCCAGCATTTT	CAISESENSNQPQHF
TRBV7-9	TRBJ2-1	NA	NA	TGTGCCAGCAGCTTAGAGGGGCGGCACAATGAGCAGTTCTTC	CASSLEGRHNEQFF
TRBV12-3/TRBV12-4	TRBJ1-4	few	TRBD1	TGTGCCAGCAGTTTTGGGACAGATAATGAAAAACTGTTTTTT	CASSFGTDNEKLFF
TRBV9	TRBJ2-3	NA	NA	TGTGCCAGCAGCGTAGAGGGCGCGTACCAGGGAGATACGCAGTATTTT	CASSVEGAYQGDTQYF
TRBV11-2	TRBJ2-7	NA	NA	TGTGCCAGCAGCTTAGATCTCTCAGGCCTAACCAGCTCCTACGAGCAGTACTTC	CASSLDLSGLTSSYEQYF
TRBV25-1	TRBJ2-7	NA	NA	TGTGCCAGCAGTGAATCTACTGATACCACCGAGCAGTACTTC	CASSESTDTTEQYF
TRBV10-3	TRBJ1-6	NA	TRBD1	TGTGCCAGCAGGACAGGGGATATAACTTCACCCCTCCACTTT	CASRTGDITSPLHF
TRBV12-3/TRBV12-4	TRBJ2-6	NA	NA	TGTGCCAGCAGTTACCTGAGCGGCTCTGGGGCCAACGTCCTGACTTTC	CASSYLSGSGANVLTF
TRBV20-1	TRBJ2-7	NA	NA	TGCAGTGCGACCTTCGGGGTTTCGGTCTACGAGCAGTACTTC	CSATFGVSVYEQYF
TRBV7-9	TRBJ2-2	few	NA	TGTGCCAGCAGTCAGGGCTGGCTCGCTGGGGAGCTGTTTTTT	CASSQGWLAGELFF
TRBV7-6	TRBJ1-2	many	NA	TGTGCCAGCAGCCCGTTGGGGGGGTATGATGGCTACACCTTC	CASSPLGGYDGYTF
TRBV20-1	TRBJ2-5	NA	NA	TGCAGTGCTAGTAACAGGCAAACACAACTGTACCAAGAGACCCAGTACTTC	CSASNRQTQLYQETQYF
TRBV2	TRBJ1-1	many	NA	TGTGCCAGCAAACGGGGTATGACTGAAGCTTTCTTT	CASKRGMTEAFF
TRBV7-6	TRBJ2-7	few	TRBD2	TGTGCCAGCAGCTTAGTCTCGGCGGGGGGGCCGTACGAGCAGTACTTC	CASSLVSAGGPYEQYF
TRBV2	TRBJ2-5	NA	NA	TGTGCCAGAGATAACGGGCCGCGGCGGGAGACCCAGTACTTC	CARDNGPRRETQYF
TRBV7-6	TRBJ2-7	NA	NA	TGTGCCAGCAGCTTAGCTAGCTGGACCTACGAGCAGTACTTC	CASSLASWTYEQYF
TRBV25-1	TRBJ2-2	NA	TRBD2	TGTGCCAGCAGTTCCGGGACTACGACCGGGGAGCTGTTTTTT	CASSSGTTTGELFF
TRBV7-9	TRBJ1-1	few	NA	TGTGCCAGCAGCTTTACGGGTCTCGGCCAGGCTGAAGCTTTCTTT	CASSFTGLGQAEAFF
TRBV7-9	TRBJ1-1	NA	TRBD1	TGTGCCAGCAGCGGACGACAGGGGACGGTGAACACTGAAGCTTTCTTT	CASSGRQGTVNTEAFF
TRBV6-5	TRBJ1-3	few	NA	TGTGCCAGCAGTTACGAGATAGGGGGAGGAAACACCATATATTTT	CASSYEIGGGNTIYF
TRBV14	TRBJ1-1	few	NA	TGTGCCAGCGTTGATCCGGCGGGGAACACTGAAGCTTTCTTT	CASVDPAGNTEAFF
TRBV5-1	TRBJ2-2	NA	NA	TGCGCCAGCAGCGGGATGGACGCGAGGACCGGGGAGCTGTTTTTT	CASSGMDARTGELFF
TRBV12-3/TRBV12-4	TRBJ1-6	few	TRBD1	TGTGCCAGCAGTTTATCCGTTCCGGACAGGGGGCTATCACCCCTCCACTTT	CASSLSVPDRGLSPLHF
TRBV12-3/TRBV12-4	TRBJ2-5	many	NA	TGTGCCAGCAGTTACTTGAGGGATGAGACCCAGTACTTC	CASSYLRDETQYF
TRBV25-1	TRBJ2-7	many	NA	TGTGCCAGCAGTCCAGCCCAGGGGGGGCGGGAGCAGTACTTC	CASSPAQGGREQYF